This T cell receptor beta chain was observed in a study of Ad26.COV2.S vaccination and SARS-CoV-2 variants. As for this clone: The antigen remains unidentified.

Treatment noted: about 20 received Ad26.COV2.S at low or high dose, single or two shots; 5 received placebo; per-sample allocation not given. Day 63 following the first vaccine or placebo injection was when the samples were taken. Whole-study results and caveats: Non-spike TCR breadth did not differ much between vaccine and placebo recipients.

The CDR3 totals 12 residues. Between the trimmed V and J ends, which lost 6 bases and 0 bases, there was a span of 6 bases. Data came from immunoSEQ multiplex PCR; TCRdb stores just in-frame clones and leaves some out. The sample contains a few hundred thousand clones, 85% to 90% of which appear only once. The sequences come from peripheral blood, collected in a trial of Ad26.COV2.S vaccine versus placebo. V and J are TRBV12-3 or TRBV12-4 and TRBJ2-7; D is unclear. The receptor's source is a person between 18 and 59 years old who received the Ad26.COV2.S COVID-19 vaccine or a placebo. CDR3 coding DNA: TGTGCCAGCAGGGCAGACTCCTACGAGCAGTACTTC. Translated, it gives CASRADSYEQYF.